Each of the 32 T cell receptor beta chains below was sequenced from the same sample in a study of post-analysis software for immune sequencing data. Their recognized antigens are unknown. TCR beta cDNA libraries included unique molecular identifiers. A single record per CDR3 protein comes from TCRdb applying MiXCR to the PCR reads. The table lists about 760,000 distinct CDR3 sequences, 30% of them singletons, with around 0.55% in the top ten. Study conclusions and caveats: Relative to controls, patients had 4 or 5 TRBV segments at higher frequency, with TRBV5-6, TRBV5-1 and TRBV20-1 among these.

Material for sequencing was blood. Receptors were obtained from a girl under 18 with multiple sclerosis.

This clonotype showed up many times. The chain carries TRBV29-1 and TRBJ2-7, with 9 nucleotides matching TRBD2. The CDR3 runs 13 residues. In germline, CDR1 is SQVTM, CDR2 ANQGSEA. The V and J ends lost 6 bases and 5 bases, in that order; junction bases with no gene match: 8. CDR3 sequence: CSVREGALNEQYF. CDR3 DNA: TGCAGCGTGCGGGAGGGCGCTCTGAACGAGCAGTACTTC.

The genes are TRBV20-1 and TRBJ2-6, with D hard to call. V was cut by 0 bases and J by 2 bases, with 14 bases left in between. Germline assignment: CDR1 DFQATT and CDR2 SNEGSKA (reference sequence). This CDR3 is 17 amino acids long. The CDR3 DNA reads as TGCAGTGCTAGAGAGACCTTGACGGAAGCTGGGGCCAACGTCCTGACTTTC. This translates into CSARETLTEAGANVLTF.

J is TRBJ1-4 and V is TRBV24-1; D gene unclear. The CDR3 is made up of 15 amino acids. Trimming cost V 4 bases and J 0 bases, with 8 bases left between them. CDR1 KGHDR and CDR2 SFDVKD come from the germline V gene. In DNA form, the CDR3 reads TGTGCCACCAGTGAGGCGGATGCAACTAATGAAAAACTGTTTTTT. Translated, it gives CATSEADATNEKLFF.

J is TRBJ2-3 and V is TRBV5-1; D is tentatively TRBD1 or TRBD2 (5 bases each). This CDR3 is 14 amino acids long. CDR1 is SGHRS, CDR2 YFSETQ, per germline. V lost 5 bases, J lost 2 bases, and 12 bases lay in between. CDR3 loop: CASRSGTYTDTQYF. The CDR3 bases are TGCGCCAGCAGGTCCGGGACGTACACAGATACGCAGTATTTT.

The chain combines TRBV7-2 with TRBJ2-7; TRBD1 agrees at 7 bases. The trim removed 3 bases at V and 3 bases at J, leaving 8 bases unmatched. CDR1 and CDR2 (germline): SGHTA, FQGNSA. This CDR3 has 15 amino acids. The DNA for the CDR3 is TGTGCCAGCAGCTTGGGGACAGCAACGTACTACGAGCAGTACTTC. It is translated as CASSLGTATYYEQYF.

This clonotype was seen repeatedly, ten times or more. The V call is TRBV29-1, the J call TRBJ1-5; possibly TRBD1 for D (5 bases). V shed 3 bases and J shed 5 bases, with 8 bases lying between them. Germline CDR1 reads SQVTM; CDR2 reads ANQGSEA. This CDR3 comprises 12 residues. CDR3 sequence (DNA): TGCAGCGTTGAGGGAGGGGATCAGCCCCAGCATTTT. Translating gives CSVEGGDQPQHF.

CDR3 DNA: TGCAGTGCCACCGGGACAGGGGAAAAACTGTTTTTT. This encodes CSATGTGEKLFF. The chain employs TRBV20-1 and TRBJ1-4; 9 bases are a match to TRBD1. CDR1 and CDR2 (germline): DFQATT, SNEGSKA (reference sequence). This CDR3 comprises 12 residues. V trimming: 6 bases; J trimming: 8 bases; junction bases outside the gene matches: 4.

The chain is built from TRBV7-9 and TRBJ1-2; D is perhaps TRBD1 (6 bases). The CDR3 is 13 residues long. Germline CDR1 reads SEHNR; CDR2 reads FQNEAQ (reference sequence). V was pared by 1 base and J by 8 bases, with 11 bases between. Written as DNA, the CDR3 is TGTGCCAGCAGCTTAGGTGGGGGGCCGGGCTACACCTTC. As protein: CASSLGGGPGYTF. Filled out from reference TRBV7-9 and TRBJ1-2, the complete variable domain reads DTGVSQNPRHKITKRGQNVTFRCDPISEHNRLYWYRQTLGQGPEFLTYFQNEAQLEKSRLLSDRFSAERPKGSFSTLEIQRTEQGDSAMYLCASSLGGGPGYTFGSGTRLTVV.

Note on this clonotype: Sequence at one end of the junction differs from germline and may be a read error. The chain links TRBV5-1 to TRBJ2-3; D uncertain. The CDR3 extends over 16 amino acids. CDR1 SGHRS and CDR2 YFSETQ come from the germline V gene. The CDR3 DNA is TGCGCCAGCAGGGGCCTAGAGAGAATGGGAACAGATGCGCAGTATTTT. This gives the protein CASRGLERMGTDAQYF.

This chain joins TRBV20-1 and TRBJ2-5; a possible D gene is TRBD1 (5 bases). The CDR3 totals 14 residues. V was clipped by 6 bases and J by 2 bases, with 16 bases between them. CDR1 and CDR2 from the germline V gene are DFQATT and SNEGSKA (reference sequence). CDR3 residues: CSAKIQTAQETQYF. DNA for the CDR3: TGCAGTGCAAAAATCCAGACAGCGCAAGAGACCCAGTACTTC.

The table lists this clonotype with many counts. The V call is TRBV7-2, the J call TRBJ2-1; D is undetermined. Trimming removed 2 bases at V and 0 bases at J, with 8 bases between. In germline, CDR1 is SGHTA, CDR2 FQGNSA. This CDR3 contains 15 residues. The CDR3, as DNA: TGTGCCAGCAGCTTAAATCCCAGCTCCTACAATGAGCAGTTCTTC. Protein: CASSLNPSSYNEQFF.

V gene TRBV3-1 combines with J gene TRBJ2-7; perhaps D is TRBD1 or TRBD2 (6 bases each). V gave up 4 bases and J gave up 0 bases, with 13 bases separating them. Looked up from germline, CDR1 is LGHDT and CDR2 is YNNKEL (reference sequence). CDR3 length: 15 residues. The CDR3 spells CASSLQGGSSYEQYF. DNA of the CDR3: TGTGCCAGCAGCCTACAAGGGGGGAGCTCCTACGAGCAGTACTTC.

A single count supports this clonotype. This chain connects TRBV27 to TRBJ2-1; D is perhaps TRBD2 (6 bases). Trimming cost V 3 bases and J 3 bases, with 18 bases left between them. Germline V lookup: CDR1 MNHEY, CDR2 SMNVEV (reference sequence). The CDR3 runs to 17 residues. The CDR3 DNA sequence: TGTGCCAGCAGTTTGGGTTCAAGGAGGGCCGGCTACAATGAGCAGTTCTTC. Translating gives CASSLGSRRAGYNEQFF.

The sample holds a few counts of this clonotype. The chain combines TRBV10-3 with TRBJ2-1; a weak D match, TRBD2 (5 bases). Looked up from germline, CDR1 is ENHRY and CDR2 is SYGVKD. The CDR3 length is 15 residues. V shed 2 bases and J shed 0 bases, with 8 bases lying between them. This CDR3 is CAISEREPSYNEQFF. The CDR3 DNA reads TGTGCCATCAGTGAGCGGGAACCCTCCTACAATGAGCAGTTCTTC.

This clonotype was counted between two and nine times. This chain uses TRBV6-5 with TRBJ2-6; D uncertain. This CDR3 has 15 amino acids. V lost 2 bases and J 0 bases, leaving 5 bases between the germline ends. Germline assignment: CDR1 MNHEY and CDR2 SVGAGI. The CDR3, as DNA: TGTGCCAGCAGTTACCAAGTCTCTGGGGCCAACGTCCTGACTTTC. This encodes CASSYQVSGANVLTF.

This clonotype occurred many times. The gene calls are TRBV20-1 and TRBJ2-1, with a possible D match to TRBD2 (6 bases). Per germline, CDR1 DFQATT and CDR2 SNEGSKA (reference sequence). This CDR3 is 10 amino acids long. Written as DNA, the CDR3 is TGCACCTGGGCGGGGTATGAGCAGTTCTTC. It yields the protein CTWAGYEQFF.

This clonotype showed up just a few times. The rearrangement joins TRBV29-1 to TRBJ2-7; D gene uncertain. V dropped 7 bases and J dropped 5 bases, with 18 bases sitting between them. This CDR3 comprises 13 residues. The germline V gene encodes CDR1 SQVTM and CDR2 ANQGSEA. CDR3 amino acids: CSAESGRSNEQYF. The DNA for the CDR3 is TGCAGCGCCGAATCGGGCAGGTCAAACGAGCAGTACTTC.

The CDR3 sequence: CASFIRGSPLHF. CDR3 nucleotides: TGTGCCAGCTTTATACGGGGTTCACCCCTCCACTTT. The V call is TRBV28, the J call TRBJ1-6; D call uncertain. V lost 8 bases, J lost 9 bases, and 11 bases lay in between. CDR3 size: 12 residues. Germline V CDR1 and CDR2: MDHEN, SYDVKM.

Many counts were recorded for this clonotype. The J gene is TRBJ2-5, the V gene TRBV20-1; 10 bases fit TRBD2. The CDR3 runs to 14 residues. Per germline, CDR1 DFQATT and CDR2 SNEGSKA (reference sequence). The V segment lost 2 bases and the J segment 5 bases; nucleotides outside the gene matches: 5. CDR3 amino acids: CSARMTSGRETQYF. The CDR3 region has the DNA TGCAGTGCTAGAATGACTAGCGGGCGCGAGACCCAGTACTTC.

The CDR3 protein is CASSLFGQRGYTF. In DNA form, the CDR3 reads TGTGCCAGCAGTTTATTCGGGCAACGCGGCTACACCTTC. The gene calls are TRBV28 and TRBJ1-2; D is uncertain. Trimming left V 1 base short and J 8 bases short, with 11 bases between. Germline CDR1 MDHEN, CDR2 SYDVKM. There are 13 residues in the CDR3.

This clonotype was seen more than once but under ten times. The genes are TRBV6-5 and TRBJ2-7; 10 positions match TRBD2. The CDR3 length is 16 residues. Germline V gene sequence: CDR1 MNHEY, CDR2 SVGAGI. V shed 5 bases and J 4 bases; nucleotides not matched to a gene: 11. The CDR3, as DNA: TGTGCCAGCAGTCCCACAGGGGTAGCGGGGGGATACGAGCAGTACTTC. Translating gives CASSPTGVAGGYEQYF.

This clonotype was picked up a small number of times. The genes are TRBV12-3 or TRBV12-4 and TRBJ1-5; 10 bases fit TRBD1. The CDR3 spans 14 residues. V shed 3 bases and J 9 bases; nucleotides not matched to a gene: 5. CDR3 nucleotides: TGTGCCAGCAGTTTCCCGGACAGGGGGTTGCCCCAGCATTTT. It yields the protein CASSFPDRGLPQHF.

This clonotype was seen ten or more times. J is TRBJ1-1 and V is TRBV29-1; D gene ambiguous. Trimming took 6 bases from V and 4 from J, leaving 18 bases between them. Germline V gene data show CDR1 as SQVTM and CDR2 as ANQGSEA. The CDR3 sequence is 14 residues long. The CDR3, as DNA: TGCAGCGTGATCCATCCCCCAGAGAGCACTGAAGCTTTCTTT. It yields the protein CSVIHPPESTEAFF.

Here the CDR3 reads CASSHRTGPSNQPQHF. The CDR3 coding sequence is TGTGCCAGCAGCCACAGGACAGGGCCCAGCAATCAGCCCCAGCATTTT. V and J are TRBV7-8 and TRBJ1-5, with 8 positions matching TRBD1. This CDR3 contains 16 residues. From germline, CDR1 is SGHVS and CDR2 FQNEAQ. Losses at the gene ends were 5 bases for V and 1 base for J; bases not matched to a gene: 7.

This clonotype was found a few times. The chain combines TRBV4-3 with TRBJ1-2; maybe TRBD1 (5 bases). Deletions cut 0 bases from V and 5 bases from J, with 16 bases between. The CDR3 runs 16 residues. The germline V gene has CDR1 LGHNA and CDR2 YSLEER. CDR3 in amino acids: CASSQDLMEGLYGYTF. The CDR3 DNA sequence: TGCGCCAGCAGCCAAGATTTAATGGAGGGACTGTATGGCTACACCTTC.

The chain uses TRBV9 and TRBJ1-5; 11 positions match TRBD1. Per germline, CDR1 SGDLS and CDR2 YYNGEE. After removal of 7 bases from V and 9 bases from J, the junction contained 6 bases not matched to a gene. The CDR3 extends over 13 amino acids. The CDR3 here is CASGTGGVVPQHF. In DNA form, the CDR3 reads TGTGCCAGCGGGACAGGGGGGGTCGTGCCCCAGCATTTT. Drawing the rest from reference TRBV9 and TRBJ1-5, the complete variable domain is DSGVTQTPKHLITATGQRVTLRCSPRSGDLSVYWYQQSLDQGLQFLIQYYNGEERAKGNILERFSAQQFPDLHSELNLSSLELGDSALYFCASGTGGVVPQHFGDGTRLSIL.

On this clonotype itself: This may come from a read error, since a much larger clone is one base off. V and J are TRBV10-3 and TRBJ1-1, with a possible D match to TRBD1 (6 bases). Trimming shortened V by 6 bases and J by 1 base, and 9 bases separated the two germline ends. The germline V gene has CDR1 ENHRY and CDR2 SYGVKD. This CDR3 spans 13 amino acids. This chain's CDR3 is CAISPQGNTEAFF. CDR3 nucleotide sequence: TGTGCCATCAGCCCACAGGGGAACACTGAAGCTTTCTTT.

The chain carries TRBV4-1 and TRBJ2-3; D unresolved. V shed 3 bases and J shed 1 base, with 11 bases lying between them. The length of the CDR3 is 15 residues. The germline V gene has CDR1 MGHRA and CDR2 YSYEKL. The CDR3 DNA is TGCGCCAGCAGCCAGGTAGCCCCGGGCACAGATACGCAGTATTTT. It is translated as CASSQVAPGTDTQYF.

As regards this clonotype: One junction end does not reproduce the germline sequence, and a read error may be involved. V and J are TRBV5-1 and TRBJ1-2; D is uncertain. The CDR3 has 16 residues. The germline CDR1 and CDR2 sequences are SGHRS and YFSETQ. The CDR3, as DNA: TGCGCCAGCGGCTTCAGAGCGGGAAGGACTAACTATGGCTACACCTTC. This codes for CASGFRAGRTNYGYTF.

This clonotype occurred a few times. The V and J genes are TRBV20-1 and TRBJ2-7, with TRBD1 matching 7 bases. CDR1 is DFQATT, CDR2 SNEGSKA, per germline (reference sequence). This CDR3 region has 15 residues. V was pared by 4 bases and J by 0 bases, with 9 bases of the junction left unmatched. The CDR3 DNA is TGCAGTGCTATTACCGGGACAGCCATCTCCTACGAGCAGTACTTC. The encoded protein is CSAITGTAISYEQYF.

This clonotype came up a few times. The chain couples TRBV5-1 to TRBJ2-3, with D unresolved. The CDR3 is made up of 14 amino acids. V was trimmed by 0 bases and J by 5 bases, leaving 10 bases between them. Germline V CDR1 and CDR2: SGHRS, YFSETQ. The CDR3 DNA sequence: TGCGCCAGCAGCTTGGGGCGGCAGGTAGATACGCAGTATTTT. Encoded protein: CASSLGRQVDTQYF.

Notes on this clonotype: At one end, the junction sequence differs from germline, possibly due to a read error. This rearrangement joins TRBV5-5 to TRBJ2-1; 8 bases map to TRBD2. Germline values: CDR1 SGHKS, CDR2 YYEKEE (reference sequence). There are 14 residues in the CDR3. Written as DNA, the CDR3 is TGTGCCGGCAGCTCGGGACTAGCCTACAATGAGCAGTTCTTC. Translated, it gives CAGSSGLAYNEQFF.